Only a few counts were recorded for the clone carrying this T cell receptor (beta chain). The V end lost 5 bases, the J end lost 0 bases, and 8 bases lay between the germline ends. CDR1 and CDR2 (germline): GTSNPN, SVGIG (reference sequence). This CDR3 is built from 13 residues. Diagnosis rested on symptoms, serum thyroxine and TRAb, thyroid ultrasound, and orbital computed tomography. From 10 ml of fresh peripheral blood, PBMCs were isolated. These data belong to a study of T cells in Graves' hyperthyroidism and ophthalmopathy. The overall study: Peripheral blood specimens were obtained at initial diagnosis, prior to any treatment.

Amplification of TCR beta CDR3 regions used RNA as the template. A first-round RT-PCR of the TCR CDR3 used the HTBI primer set. MiXCR, run by TCRdb on the multiplex PCR reads, gives a single entry per CDR3 protein. The sample holds about 600,000 distinct CDR3 sequences, more than 15% seen once. Source material: blood. The TCR was taken from a woman in her thirties or forties with Graves' ophthalmopathy. The rearrangement links TRBV30 to TRBJ1-3, with a possible D match to TRBD1 (5 bases). The CDR3: CAWDSFSGNTIYF. The CDR3 nucleotides are TGTGCCTGGGACAGTTTCTCTGGAAACACCATATATTTT.